These 11 T cell receptor beta chains share one sample of origin, sequenced in a study of T-cell reconstitution after alpha-beta-depleted transplantation in children listed by TCRdb under 2016. The library was prepared using PCR. Data came from an Illumina HiSeq 2500. TCR library preparation used molecular barcoding, with unique molecular identifiers applied to normalize quantification of the TCRbeta repertoire. The raw public data were reprocessed by TCRdb itself: fastp quality trimming at Q25, MiXCR clonotype calling, in-frame beta chains only. Rows are combined by CDR3 protein, so each entry shows the most common genes and DNA. The table for this sample lists hundreds of thousands of distinct CDR3 sequences; around a third of them were counted only once. In total, the top ten clones hold 2% to 3% of the sample. The specimen was PBMCs from the stem cell graft donor, collected from the stem cell graft. All receptors come from a human donor who donated a stem cell graft to a child with aplastic anemia.

This clonotype was counted only a few times. This chain connects TRBV7-9 to TRBJ2-7, with 11 bases lining up with TRBD2. The CDR3 covers 15 residues. Per germline, CDR1 SEHNR and CDR2 FQNEAQ (reference sequence). Trimming cost V 5 bases and J 5 bases; bases outside gene matches: 8. CDR3 bases: TGTGCCAGCAGCCTAAGGACTAGCGGGTTCGACGAGCAGTACTTC. Translated, it gives CASSLRTSGFDEQYF.

The rearrangement links TRBV10-3 to TRBJ1-1; 10 bases agree with TRBD1. The CDR3 is 15 amino acids. Trimming took 7 bases from V and 5 from J; bases not matched to a gene: 10. Germline V gene lookup returns CDR1 ENHRY and CDR2 SYGVKD. CDR3 protein: CAITLSDRGLTEAFF. CDR3 in DNA: TGTGCCATCACCCTCTCCGACAGGGGGCTTACTGAAGCTTTCTTT.

The chain carries TRBV5-5 and TRBJ2-3; TRBD1 matches at 11 bases. This CDR3 is built from 18 residues. Per the germline V gene, CDR1 is SGHKS and CDR2 is YYEKEE (reference sequence). Unmatched junction bases numbered 6, after V lost 0 bases and J lost 0 bases. The CDR3 region has the DNA TGTGCCAGCAGCTTGGCCGGGACAGGGGGGACTAGCACAGATACGCAGTATTTT. It codes for CASSLAGTGGTSTDTQYF.

This clonotype came up a few times. The chain recombines TRBV6-2 or TRBV6-3 with TRBJ2-2; tentatively, D is TRBD2 (5 bases). The CDR3 is 16 amino acids. CDR1 and CDR2 from the germline V gene are MNHEY and SVGEGT. Between the trimmed V and J ends, which lost 5 bases and 5 bases, there was a span of 18 bases. The CDR3 bases are TGTGCCAGCAGTGACGGCCCCCTAAGGGAGACCGGGGAGCTGTTTTTT. This encodes CASSDGPLRETGELFF.

The chain links TRBV7-9 to TRBJ2-4; a weak D match, TRBD1 (5 bases). CDR3 length: 14 residues. Germline loops: CDR1 SEHNR, CDR2 FQNEAQ (reference sequence). Trimming removed 4 bases from V and 8 bases from J, with 15 bases in between. This chain's CDR3 is CASSSTDSRDIQYF. Written as DNA, the CDR3 is TGTGCCAGCAGCTCCACCGACAGCAGGGACATTCAGTACTTC. Together with reference TRBV7-9 and TRBJ2-4, the CDR3 gives the full variable domain: DTGVSQNPRHKITKRGQNVTFRCDPISEHNRLYWYRQTLGQGPEFLTYFQNEAQLEKSRLLSDRFSAERPKGSFSTLEIQRTEQGDSAMYLCASSSTDSRDIQYFGAGTRLSVL.

The sample holds a few counts of this clonotype. V and J are TRBV10-3 and TRBJ2-6; a weak D match, TRBD2 (5 bases). The CDR3 length is 13 residues. V was pared by 11 bases and J by 4 bases, with 12 bases between. Germline V gene data show CDR1 as ENHRY and CDR2 as SYGVKD. CDR3 sequence reads: CAAGGSGANVLTF. CDR3 DNA: TGTGCCGCGGGCGGATCGGGGGCCAACGTCCTGACTTTC.

The rearrangement joins TRBV12-3 or TRBV12-4 to TRBJ1-3; D might be TRBD1 (6 bases). This CDR3 region has 14 residues. V lost 6 bases, J lost 3 bases, and 12 bases lay in between. The CDR3 region has the DNA TGTGCCAGCAGATTAACAGGGCGTGGAAACACCATATATTTT. It specifies CASRLTGRGNTIYF.

This clonotype has only a few counts. This sequence joins TRBV29-1 and TRBJ1-1; no clear D. The V end was cut by 2 bases, the J end by 1 base, with 5 bases between. There are 12 residues in the CDR3. Germline CDR1 reads SQVTM; CDR2 reads ANQGSEA. The CDR3 DNA sequence: TGCAGCGTTGAATTAGGGAACACTGAAGCTTTCTTT. Its translation is CSVELGNTEAFF.

The J gene is TRBJ2-7, the V gene TRBV20-1; 8 nucleotides agree with TRBD2. Trimming took 3 bases from V and 4 from J; bases not matched to a gene: 5. The length of the CDR3 is 13 residues. Germline V gene data show CDR1 as DFQATT and CDR2 as SNEGSKA (reference sequence). In DNA, the CDR3 is TGCAGTGCTAGGCTAGCGGGTGTGTACGAGCAGTACTTC. Translated, it gives CSARLAGVYEQYF.

The chain combines TRBV4-2 with TRBJ2-2, with 12 bases that match TRBD2. Germline V gene data show CDR1 as LGHNA and CDR2 as YNFKEQ. The CDR3 is 18 residues long. After removal of 0 bases from V and 5 bases from J, the junction contained 7 bases not matched to a gene. Here the CDR3 reads CASSQETSGSFRTGELFF. The CDR3 nucleotides read TGTGCCAGCAGCCAAGAGACTAGCGGGAGTTTCCGGACCGGGGAGCTGTTTTTT.

The chain uses TRBV29-1 and TRBJ1-2, with D possibly being TRBD1 (6 bases). Per the germline V gene, CDR1 is SQVTM and CDR2 is ANQGSEA. The CDR3 has 13 amino acids. V was pared by 7 bases and J by 7 bases, with 19 bases between. The CDR3 DNA is TGCAGCGATACAGGGCAGGGGAAGGTTGGCTACACCTTC. It translates to CSDTGQGKVGYTF. The full variable domain, with the rest looked up from reference TRBV29-1 and TRBJ1-2, is SAVISQKPSRDICQRGTSLTIQCQVDSQVTMMFWYRQQPGQSLTLIATANQGSEATYESGFVIDKFPISRPNLTFSTLTVSNMSPEDSSIYLCSDTGQGKVGYTFGSGTRLTVV.